This entry is about one T cell receptor (beta chain). This record comes from a study of blood T cell repertoires in COVID-19. Germline values: CDR1 ENHRY, CDR2 SYGVKD. Trimming removed 4 bases from V and 4 bases from J, with 16 bases in between. The length of the CDR3 is 15 residues. Using immunoSEQ multiplex PCR, the repertoire was profiled, and TCRdb retains in-frame clones only, with some absent. The sample yields some 510,000 clones, approximately 90% seen once. The sequence was obtained from a woman in her 40s who had recovered from COVID-19. This sequence joins TRBV10-3 and TRBJ1-2; a weak D match, TRBD1 (5 bases). Specimen: PBMCs or T cells enriched from blood (not recorded which). CDR3 nucleotides: TGTGCCATCAGTGTCTCAAGGGGCGACAGCTATGGCTACACCTTC. Its protein is CAISVSRGDSYGYTF.